The T cell receptor beta chain described here comes from a study of PD-1 blockade in classical Hodgkin lymphoma. Findings and limits, study-wide: Baseline diversity in complete responders resembled that of newly diagnosed patients.

Germline V lookup: CDR1 LNHNV, CDR2 YYDKDF (reference sequence). CDR3 size: 13 residues. Trimming removed 3 bases at V and 2 bases at J, with 7 bases between. A note on this clone: The antigen is not known.

Method: immunoSEQ multiplex PCR; TCRdb's copy keeps in-frame clones and lacks some. The table has around 40,000 clones, 78% seen once. Autologous stem cell transplantation was followed by relapse in every patient, and brentuximab vedotin exposure varied. The origin of this receptor is a human donor with classical Hodgkin lymphoma. The chain recombines TRBV15 with TRBJ2-5; D is undetermined. The material sequenced was peripheral blood mononuclear cells (PBMCs), taken at baseline. The CDR3 spells CATSSRNQETQYF. DNA for the CDR3: TGTGCCACCAGCAGCAGGAATCAAGAGACCCAGTACTTC.